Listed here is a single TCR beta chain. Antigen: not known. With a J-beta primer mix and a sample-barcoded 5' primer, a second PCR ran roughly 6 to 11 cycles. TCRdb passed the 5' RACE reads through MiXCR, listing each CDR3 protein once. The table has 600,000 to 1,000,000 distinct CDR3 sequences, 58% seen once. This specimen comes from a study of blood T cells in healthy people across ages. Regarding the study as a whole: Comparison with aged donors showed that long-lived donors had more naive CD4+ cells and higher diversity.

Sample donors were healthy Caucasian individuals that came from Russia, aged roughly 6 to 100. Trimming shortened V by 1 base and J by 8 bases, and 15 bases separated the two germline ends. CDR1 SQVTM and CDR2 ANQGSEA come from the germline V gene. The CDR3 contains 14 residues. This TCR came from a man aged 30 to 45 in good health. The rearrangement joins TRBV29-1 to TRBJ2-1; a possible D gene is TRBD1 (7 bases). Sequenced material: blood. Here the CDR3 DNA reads TGCAGCGTTGAAGGGGGGTCAGGGGGGTATGAGCAGTTCTTC. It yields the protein CSVEGGSGGYEQFF.